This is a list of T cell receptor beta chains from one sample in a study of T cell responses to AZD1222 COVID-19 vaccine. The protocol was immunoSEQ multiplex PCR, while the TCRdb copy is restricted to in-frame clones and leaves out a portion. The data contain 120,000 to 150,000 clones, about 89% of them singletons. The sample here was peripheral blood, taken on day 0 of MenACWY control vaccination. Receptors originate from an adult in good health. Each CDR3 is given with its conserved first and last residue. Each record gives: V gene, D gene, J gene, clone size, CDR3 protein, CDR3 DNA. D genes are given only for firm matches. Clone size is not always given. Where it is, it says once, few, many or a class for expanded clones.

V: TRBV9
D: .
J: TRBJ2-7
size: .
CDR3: CASSVVGVREYEQYF
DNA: TGTGCCAGCAGCGTAGTCGGGGTTAGAGAGTACGAGCAGTACTTC

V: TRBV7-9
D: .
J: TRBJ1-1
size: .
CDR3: CASSSLDRAAFF
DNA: TGTGCCAGCAGCTCACTCGACAGAGCTGCTTTCTTT

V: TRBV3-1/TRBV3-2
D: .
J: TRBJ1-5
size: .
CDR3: CASSQDIPGGNQPQHF
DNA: TGTGCCAGCAGCCAAGATATCCCAGGGGGCAATCAGCCCCAGCATTTT

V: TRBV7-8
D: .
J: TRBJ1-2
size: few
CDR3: CASSPGVRYGYTF
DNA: TGTGCCAGCAGCCCAGGGGTTCGGTATGGCTACACCTTC

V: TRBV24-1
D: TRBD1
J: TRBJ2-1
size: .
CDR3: CATSDRQGNYNEQFF
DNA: TGTGCCACCAGTGACCGACAGGGGAATTACAATGAGCAGTTCTTC

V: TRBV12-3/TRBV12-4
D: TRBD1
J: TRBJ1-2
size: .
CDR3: CASSYGTAYGYTF
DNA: TGTGCCAGCAGCTACGGGACAGCTTATGGCTACACCTTC

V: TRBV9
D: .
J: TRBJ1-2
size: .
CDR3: CASSGETGPYGYTF
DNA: TGTGCCAGCAGCGGTGAAACAGGGCCCTATGGCTACACCTTC

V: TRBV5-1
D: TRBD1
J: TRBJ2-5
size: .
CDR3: CASRQPGQGYQETQYF
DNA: TGCGCCAGCAGACAGCCGGGACAGGGCTACCAAGAGACCCAGTACTTC

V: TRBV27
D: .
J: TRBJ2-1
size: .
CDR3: CASSFRTDYNEQFF
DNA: TGTGCCAGCAGTTTCCGGACGGACTACAATGAGCAGTTCTTC

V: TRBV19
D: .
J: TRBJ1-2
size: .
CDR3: CASSTQWGGSYGYTF
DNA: TGTGCCAGTAGTACCCAATGGGGGGGAAGCTATGGCTACACCTTC

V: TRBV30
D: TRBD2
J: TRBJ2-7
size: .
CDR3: CAWSVRSSGRGLNEQYF
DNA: TGTGCCTGGAGTGTACGAAGTAGCGGGAGGGGGTTGAACGAGCAGTACTTC

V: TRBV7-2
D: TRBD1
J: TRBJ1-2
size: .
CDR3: CASSRRLGRGRSNYGYTF
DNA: TGTGCCAGCAGCAGACGTTTGGGCAGGGGGCGGTCTAACTATGGCTACACCTTC

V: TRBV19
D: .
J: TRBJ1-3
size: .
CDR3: CASRQRNTIYF
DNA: TGTGCCAGTAGACAGAGAAACACCATATATTTT

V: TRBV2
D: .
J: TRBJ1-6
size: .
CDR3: CASSQGHPSSYNSPLHF
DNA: TGTGCCAGCAGCCAGGGACACCCGAGCTCCTATAATTCACCCCTCCACTTT

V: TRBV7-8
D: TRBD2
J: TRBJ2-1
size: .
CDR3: CASSPMGTSMNEQFF
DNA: TGTGCCAGCAGCCCCATGGGGACTAGCATGAATGAGCAGTTCTTC

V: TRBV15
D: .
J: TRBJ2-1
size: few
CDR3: CATSRDQGRNEQFF
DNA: TGTGCCACCAGCAGGGACCAGGGGAGGAATGAGCAGTTCTTC

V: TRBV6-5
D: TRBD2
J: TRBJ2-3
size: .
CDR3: CASSYGGGWDTQYF
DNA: TGTGCCAGCAGTTACGGCGGGGGTTGGGATACGCAGTATTTT

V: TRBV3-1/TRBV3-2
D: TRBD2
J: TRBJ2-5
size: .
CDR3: CASSLLAVQETQYF
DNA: TGTGCCAGCAGCTTACTAGCGGTACAAGAGACCCAGTACTTC

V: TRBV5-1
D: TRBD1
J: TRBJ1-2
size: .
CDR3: CASSLGAGGDYGYTF
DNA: TGCGCCAGCAGCTTGGGGGCAGGGGGAGACTATGGCTACACCTTC

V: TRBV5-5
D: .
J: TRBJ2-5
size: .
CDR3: CASSLFSATGRETQYF
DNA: TGTGCCAGCAGCTTGTTTTCCGCTACAGGGAGAGAGACCCAGTACTTC

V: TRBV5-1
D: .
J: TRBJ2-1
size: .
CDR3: CASSLSHVRDSQFF
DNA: TGCGCCAGCAGCCTCAGCCACGTCCGAGACTCCCAGTTCTTC

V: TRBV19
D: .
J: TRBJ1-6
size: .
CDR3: CASWRGPSSGPNSPLHF
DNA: TGTGCCAGTTGGAGGGGACCCTCGTCAGGTCCGAATTCACCCCTCCACTTT